The source of this TCR beta chain is a study of cytomegalovirus exposure and HLA in healthy donors. Findings of the study overall: The analysis excluded some indistinguishable V segments, including TRBV6-2 and TRBV6-3. In a later analysis, a genetic analysis reported fewer productive-TCR N-insertions in an Asian-associated ancestry cluster than the cohort average.

A note on this clone: Its specificity is not known.

A multiplex PCR was run with 60 Vbeta primers and 13 Jbeta primers. The table came from immunoSEQ multiplex PCR; TCRdb's copy has only in-frame clones and leaves some out. The sample records 95,000 to 150,000 clones, roughly 77% being singletons. All the people who gave samples were healthy bone marrow donors. Unmatched junction bases numbered 3, after V lost 6 bases and J lost 6 bases. This CDR3 is 14 amino acids long. The germline CDR1 and CDR2 sequences are KGHSH and LQKENI. V and J are TRBV18 and TRBJ2-1; 12 bases are a match to TRBD2. The receptor comes from a middle-aged man in good health and CMV-seronegative. Sequencing was performed on PBMCs. CDR3 region: CASSPGLAGNEQFF. The CDR3, as DNA: TGTGCCAGCTCTCCGGGACTAGCGGGCAATGAGCAGTTCTTC.